This entry is about one T cell receptor (beta chain). Amplification yielded TCR beta CDR3 regions, with RNA transcripts as the source. RT-PCR in the first round (using the HTBI primer set) targeted the TCR CDR3. TCRdb called the multiplex PCR reads again in MiXCR, with one record for every CDR3 protein. The data hold about 720,000 distinct CDR3 sequences, with roughly 17% observed a single time. This specimen belongs to a study of T cells in Graves' hyperthyroidism and ophthalmopathy. The sequencing input was blood. The sequence was obtained from a man younger than 30 with Graves' hyperthyroidism.

CDR3 bases: TGTGCCAGTAGTCTCACGACAGGGGGCAGAGGTCAGCCCCAGCATTTT. Residues: CASSLTTGGRGQPQHF. The chain has TRBV19 and TRBJ1-5, with TRBD1 identical over 10 bases. CDR3 length: 16 residues. Losses at the gene ends were 5 bases for V and 6 bases for J; bases not matched to a gene: 10. Germline CDR1 and CDR2: LNHDA and SQIVND (reference sequence).